This T cell receptor beta chain is drawn from a study of CD8 T cells in ankylosing spondylitis. Broader study findings: Disease-linked clones were CD8+ and relatively rare in peripheral blood.

TCRdb redid the calling of the 5' RACE reads with MiXCR, one entry per CDR3 protein. The sample carries approximately 100,000 distinct CDR3 sequences, over 6.5% recorded once. CDR1 is LGHDT and CDR2 is YNNKEL in the germline V gene (reference sequence). CDR3 length: 14 residues. Trimming removed 8 bases at V and 2 bases at J, with 13 bases between. At least ten counts were recorded for this clonotype. Its specificity is unknown. The receptor was isolated from a male donor with ankylosing spondylitis or in good health (not recorded which). The source material was blood, either unsorted or a sorted T cell fraction (not recorded which). V is TRBV3-1 and J is TRBJ2-1, with D unclear. CDR3 amino acids: CASGGAPTYNEQFF. Written as DNA, the CDR3 is TGTGCCAGCGGCGGAGCCCCCACCTACAATGAGCAGTTCTTC.